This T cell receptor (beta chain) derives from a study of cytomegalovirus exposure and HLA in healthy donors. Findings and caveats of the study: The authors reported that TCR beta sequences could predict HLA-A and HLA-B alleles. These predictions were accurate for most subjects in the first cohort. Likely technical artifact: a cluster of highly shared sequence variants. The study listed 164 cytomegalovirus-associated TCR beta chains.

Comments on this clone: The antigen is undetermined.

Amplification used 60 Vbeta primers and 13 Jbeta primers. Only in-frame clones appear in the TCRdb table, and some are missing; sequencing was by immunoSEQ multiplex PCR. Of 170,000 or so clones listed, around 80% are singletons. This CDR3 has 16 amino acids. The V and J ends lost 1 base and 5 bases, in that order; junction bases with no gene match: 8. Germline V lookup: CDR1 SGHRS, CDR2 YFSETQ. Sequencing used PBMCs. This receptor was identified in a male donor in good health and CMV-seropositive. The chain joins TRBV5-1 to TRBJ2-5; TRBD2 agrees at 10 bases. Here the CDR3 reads CASSLIGAGGFETQYF. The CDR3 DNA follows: TGCGCCAGCAGCTTGATCGGAGCGGGGGGGTTTGAGACCCAGTACTTC.